This T cell receptor (beta chain) was profiled in a study of T-cell memory formation after mild COVID-19. Study-level information: Clusters were largely donor specific. Study conclusions and caveats: CD4/CD8 balance characterized clones contracting day 15 to 85, and CD4+ skew characterized later expanders. Clones that contracted clustered mainly in CM and EM if CD4+ and in EMRA if CD8+.

This clonotype was seen many times. Its antigen is undetermined. Researchers used 5'RACE with constant-segment primers to make TCR alpha and TCR beta cDNA libraries that carry sample barcodes and UMIs. TCRdb reprocessed the 5' RACE reads via MiXCR and lists one record per CDR3 protein. The sample has tens of thousands of distinct CDR3 sequences, less than 8% seen once. The CDR3 loop spans 16 amino acids. V lost 7 bases, J lost 0 bases, and 13 bases lay in between. The germline V gene has CDR1 MNHNS and CDR2 SASEGT. J is TRBJ1-6 and V is TRBV6-1; no reliable D call. This sequence was found in an adult who had mild COVID-19 (a few samples of this study predate the infection). Cell type and time point are not known. The sample was PBMCs or a T cell subset sorted from them (not recorded which). The CDR3 loop is CASKAEASSYNSPLHF. The CDR3 bases are TGTGCCAGCAAAGCAGAAGCCAGCTCCTATAATTCACCCCTCCACTTT.